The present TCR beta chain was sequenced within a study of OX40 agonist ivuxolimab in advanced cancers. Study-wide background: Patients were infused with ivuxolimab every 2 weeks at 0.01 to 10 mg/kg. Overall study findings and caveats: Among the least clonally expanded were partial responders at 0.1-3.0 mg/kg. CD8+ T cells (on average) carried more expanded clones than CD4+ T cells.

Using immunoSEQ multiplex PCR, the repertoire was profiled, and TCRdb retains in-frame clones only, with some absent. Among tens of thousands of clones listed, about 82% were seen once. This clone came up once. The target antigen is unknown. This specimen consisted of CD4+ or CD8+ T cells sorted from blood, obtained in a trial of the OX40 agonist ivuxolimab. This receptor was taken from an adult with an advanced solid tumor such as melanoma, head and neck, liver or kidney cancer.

CDR3 sequence (DNA): TGTGCCAGCAGCTTGGCCCCAGGGGCGCGGTACAATGAGCAGTTCTTC. This translates into CASSLAPGARYNEQFF. The chain has TRBV11-2 and TRBJ2-1, with D possibly TRBD1 on 6 matching bases. V shed 3 bases and J shed 4 bases, with 16 bases lying between them. The CDR3 covers 16 residues. CDR1 and CDR2 (germline): SGHAT, FQNNGV. The variable domain in full, completed from reference TRBV11-2 and TRBJ2-1, reads EAGVAQSPRYKIIEKRQSVAFWCNPISGHATLYWYQQILGQGPKLLIQFQNNGVVDDSQLPKDRFSAERLKGVDSTLKIQPAKLEDSAVYLCASSLAPGARYNEQFFGPGTRLTVL.